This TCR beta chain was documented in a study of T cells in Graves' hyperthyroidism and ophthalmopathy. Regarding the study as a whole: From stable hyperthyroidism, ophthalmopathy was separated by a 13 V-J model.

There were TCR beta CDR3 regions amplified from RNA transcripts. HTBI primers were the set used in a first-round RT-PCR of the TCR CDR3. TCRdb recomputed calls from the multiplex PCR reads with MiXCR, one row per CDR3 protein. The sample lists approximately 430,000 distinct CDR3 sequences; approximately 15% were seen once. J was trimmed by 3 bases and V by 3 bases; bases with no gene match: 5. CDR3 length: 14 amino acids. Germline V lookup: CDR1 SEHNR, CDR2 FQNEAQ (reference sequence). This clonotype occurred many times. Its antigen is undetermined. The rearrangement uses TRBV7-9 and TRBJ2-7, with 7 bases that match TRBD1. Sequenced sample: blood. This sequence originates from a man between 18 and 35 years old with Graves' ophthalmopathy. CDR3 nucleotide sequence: TGTGCCAGCAGCTTCCTCGACAGGGACTACGAGCAGTACTTC. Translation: CASSFLDRDYEQYF.